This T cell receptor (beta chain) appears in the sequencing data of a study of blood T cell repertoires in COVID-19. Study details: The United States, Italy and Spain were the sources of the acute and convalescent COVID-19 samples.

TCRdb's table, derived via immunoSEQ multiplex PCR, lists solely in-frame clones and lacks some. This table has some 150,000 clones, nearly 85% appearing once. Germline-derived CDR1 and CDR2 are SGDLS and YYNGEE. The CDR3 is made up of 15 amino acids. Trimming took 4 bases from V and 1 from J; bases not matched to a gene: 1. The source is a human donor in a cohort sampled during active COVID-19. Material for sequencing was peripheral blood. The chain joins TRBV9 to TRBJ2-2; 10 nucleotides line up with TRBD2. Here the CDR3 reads CASSLAGGNTGELFF. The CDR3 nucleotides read TGTGCCAGCAGCTTAGCGGGGGGGAACACCGGGGAGCTGTTTTTT.